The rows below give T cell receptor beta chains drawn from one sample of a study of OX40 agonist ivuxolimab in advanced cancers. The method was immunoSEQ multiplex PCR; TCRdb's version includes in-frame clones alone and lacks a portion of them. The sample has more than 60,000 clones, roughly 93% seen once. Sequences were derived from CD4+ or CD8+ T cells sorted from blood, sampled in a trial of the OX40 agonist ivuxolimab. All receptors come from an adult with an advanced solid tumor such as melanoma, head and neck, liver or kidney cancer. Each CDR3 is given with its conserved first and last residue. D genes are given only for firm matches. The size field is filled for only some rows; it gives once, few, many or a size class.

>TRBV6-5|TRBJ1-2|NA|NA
TGTGCCAGCAGTTACGGGGCAGGGGTGTATGGCTACACCTTC
CASSYGAGVYGYTF
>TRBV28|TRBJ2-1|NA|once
TGTGCCAGCAGCCCTGGGCTCTCCACCTACAATGAGCAGTTCTTC
CASSPGLSTYNEQFF
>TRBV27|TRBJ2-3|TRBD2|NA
TGTGCCAGCAGTTTATCCGGCCCTTATCACGGACTAGCGGACCTTAGCACAGATACGCAGTATTTT
CASSLSGPYHGLADLSTDTQYF
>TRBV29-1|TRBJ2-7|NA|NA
TGCAGCGGGCGGGACACTTACGAGCAGTACTTC
CSGRDTYEQYF
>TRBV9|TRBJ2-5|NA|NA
TGTGCCAGCAGCGTAGGGGTGGAAGAGACCCAGTACTTC
CASSVGVEETQYF
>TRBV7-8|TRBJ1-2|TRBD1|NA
TGTGCCAGCAGCTTAGGAGACAGGGAAGGCTACACCTTC
CASSLGDREGYTF
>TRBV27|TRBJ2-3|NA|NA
TGTGCCAGCAGTTTATCGGGGACAGATACGCAGTATTTT
CASSLSGTDTQYF
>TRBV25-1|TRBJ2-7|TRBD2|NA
TGTGCCAGCAGTGAAGGGCCCACTAGCGGATCCTGGATCGACGAGCAGTACTTC
CASSEGPTSGSWIDEQYF
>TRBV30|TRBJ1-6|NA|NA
TGTGCCCGCTCGAGACAGGAGTATAATTCACCCCTCCACTTT
CARSRQEYNSPLHF
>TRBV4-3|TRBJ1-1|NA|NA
TGCGCCAGCAGCCAAGATCTTCAGTCTAGAGGCACTGAAGCTTTCTTT
CASSQDLQSRGTEAFF
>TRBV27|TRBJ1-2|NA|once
TGTGCCAGCAGCCCTAACCCGACAACCTATGGCTACACCTTC
CASSPNPTTYGYTF
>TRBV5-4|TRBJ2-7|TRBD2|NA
TGTGCCAGCAGCAGCAGGGATAGCGGGACCCCCTACGAGCAGTACTTC
CASSSRDSGTPYEQYF
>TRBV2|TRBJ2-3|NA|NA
TGTGCCAGCAGTGGACTGGCTACGACGGATACGCAGTATTTT
CASSGLATTDTQYF
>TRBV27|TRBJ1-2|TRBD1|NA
TGTGCCAGCAGTTTGGGACAGGCCTATGGCTACACCTTC
CASSLGQAYGYTF
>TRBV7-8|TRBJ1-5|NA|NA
TGTGCCAGCAGCTTAGAGGTCGGGGGGCCGCGGCAGCCCCAGCATTTT
CASSLEVGGPRQPQHF
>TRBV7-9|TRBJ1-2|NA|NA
TGTGCCAGCAGCCCAGAGGGACCGCCGAACTATGGCTACACCTTC
CASSPEGPPNYGYTF
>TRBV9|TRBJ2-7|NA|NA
TGTGCCAGCAGCGTAGGAATAGGGCCCTCCTACGAGCAGTACTTC
CASSVGIGPSYEQYF